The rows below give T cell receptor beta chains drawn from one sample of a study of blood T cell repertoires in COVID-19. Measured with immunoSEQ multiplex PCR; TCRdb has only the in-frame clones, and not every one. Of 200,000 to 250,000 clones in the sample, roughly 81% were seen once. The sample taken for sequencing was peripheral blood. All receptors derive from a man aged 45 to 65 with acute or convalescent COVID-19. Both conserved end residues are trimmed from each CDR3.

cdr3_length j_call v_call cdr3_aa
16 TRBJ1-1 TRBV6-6 ASSRIGGAVSLGTEAF
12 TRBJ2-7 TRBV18 ASSPGTGRYEQY
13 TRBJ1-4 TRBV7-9 ASSFPLRQPTKLF
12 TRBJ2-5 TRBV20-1 SASRDRGAETQY
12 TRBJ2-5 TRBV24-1 ATRETGAQETQY
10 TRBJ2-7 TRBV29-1 SVGTDRGEQY
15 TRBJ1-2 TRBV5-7 ASSLGDRRGYNYGYT
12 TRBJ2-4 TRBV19 ATSPDRVSNIQY
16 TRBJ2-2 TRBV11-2 ASSLERQGGQKTGELF
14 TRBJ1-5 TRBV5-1 ASSGCSGAFCQPQH
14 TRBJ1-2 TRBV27 ASSLSSTGGIYGYT
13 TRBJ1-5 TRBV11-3 ASSRTGDSNQPQH
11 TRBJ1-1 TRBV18 ASSQTGSAEAF
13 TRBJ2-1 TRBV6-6 ASSYSGTSGNEQF
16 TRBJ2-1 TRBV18 ASSSPTSGQFSYNEQF
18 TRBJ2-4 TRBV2 ASSEPHVAGTVVDKNIQY
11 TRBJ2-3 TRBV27 ASSLTYTDTQY
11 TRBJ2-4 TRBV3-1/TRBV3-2 ASSIDSKNIQY
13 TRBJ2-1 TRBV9 ASSVISGGFNEQF
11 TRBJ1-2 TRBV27 ASRLQGAWGYT
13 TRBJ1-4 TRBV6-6 ASSYPGTGYEKLF
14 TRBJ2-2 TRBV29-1 SAYRGTGILSGELF
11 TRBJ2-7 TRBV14 ASSQAVTYEQY
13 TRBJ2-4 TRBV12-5 ASENRGEAKNIQY
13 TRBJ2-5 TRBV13 ASSLTLVMGETQY
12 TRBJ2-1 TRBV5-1 ASSYPREAYEQF
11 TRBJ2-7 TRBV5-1 ASRDRASYEQY
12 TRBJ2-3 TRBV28 ASSSVAGTDTQY
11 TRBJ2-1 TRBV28 ASSLGQYNEQF
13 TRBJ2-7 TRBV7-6 ASSNRMGQVDEQY
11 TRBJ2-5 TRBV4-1 ASSPWRTETQY
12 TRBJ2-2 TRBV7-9 ASDAIVGRRELF
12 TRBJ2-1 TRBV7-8 ASSRRQGDNEQF
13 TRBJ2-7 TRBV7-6 ASSLALQGAYEQY
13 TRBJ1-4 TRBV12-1 ASSDRQGPNEKLF
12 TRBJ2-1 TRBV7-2 ASSLGLVYNEQF
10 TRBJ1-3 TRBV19 ATQQGRNTIY
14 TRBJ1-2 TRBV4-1 ASSLSQEVNGYGYT
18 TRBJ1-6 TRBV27 ASSSNPLAGAVSYNSPLH
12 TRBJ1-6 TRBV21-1 ASSKNNPYSPLH
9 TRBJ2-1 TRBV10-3 AISAGNEQF
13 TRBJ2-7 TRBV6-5 ASSYSGVSSYEQY
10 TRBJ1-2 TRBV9 ASSEGTVGYT
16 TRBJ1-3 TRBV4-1 ASSQDQGVWAEGNTIY
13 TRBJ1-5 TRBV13 ASSLLPGGGQPQH
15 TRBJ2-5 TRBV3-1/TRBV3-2 ASSQDRLAGGRETQY
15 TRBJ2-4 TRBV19 ASSTSSLTLAKNIQY
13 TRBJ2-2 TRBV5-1 ASSLEGLNTGELF
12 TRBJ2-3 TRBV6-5 ASSYTSGRDTQY
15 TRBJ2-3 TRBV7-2 ASSLGGLAGVRDTQY
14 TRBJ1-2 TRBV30 AWSGVSFAGNYGYT
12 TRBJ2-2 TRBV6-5 ATMTNANTGELF
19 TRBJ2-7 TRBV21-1 ASSKPTGGLAGGGSAYEQY
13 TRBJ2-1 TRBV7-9 ASSSRTGGVDEQF
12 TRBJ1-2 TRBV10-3 AISESKSDYGYT